The subject of this entry is one T cell receptor beta chain. V was clipped by 5 bases and J by 4 bases, with 2 bases between them. Germline V gives CDR1 MNHEY, CDR2 SVGAGI. This CDR3 has 11 residues. The PCR contained 60 Vbeta and 13 Jbeta primers. Per the original methods: A later analysis counted 70 million to 85 million unique TCR beta chains, 10 million to 12 million shared. The protocol was immunoSEQ multiplex PCR, while the TCRdb copy is restricted to in-frame clones and leaves out a portion. Clone size and V and J calls were adopted from that table, with D and trimming inferred from the DNA. This sample carries approximately 150,000 clones, over 70% of them seen once, and the ten largest clones take 1.3%. This entry belongs to a study of cytomegalovirus exposure and HLA in healthy donors. Study-wide context: An earlier analysis found around 100 million unique TCR beta sequences from 200 million or so T cells. Unique TCRs from HLA-typed donors, around 93 million of them, were held in an early data release.

The TCR sequence derives from a middle-aged man in good health and CMV-seropositive. Sample: PBMCs. The chain couples TRBV6-5 to TRBJ1-4; D gene uncertain. CDR3 DNA: TGTGCCAGCAGTCTTAATGAAAAACTGTTTTTT. The encoded protein is CASSLNEKLFF.